This T cell receptor (beta chain) was profiled in a study of graft-versus-host responses after intestinal transplantation. This clone turned up a few times. Antigen specificity is unknown. The method was immunoSEQ multiplex PCR; TCRdb's version includes in-frame clones alone and lacks a portion of them. This table holds 90,000 to 150,000 clones, roughly 91% found once. In germline, CDR1 is SEHNR, CDR2 FQNEAQ (reference sequence). This CDR3 spans 15 amino acids. The V end was cut by 2 bases, the J end by 7 bases, with 15 bases between. The chain joins TRBV7-9 to TRBJ1-3; no clear D. This TCR was recovered from a human donor who received an intestinal transplant. Sequencing used unstimulated CD4+ T cells sorted from spleen or lymph node cells, obtained before intestinal transplant. CDR3 in DNA: TGTGCCAGCAGCTTACGAAGGGCAGAAGTTAACACCATATATTTT. This translates into CASSLRRAEVNTIYF.